The 19 T cell receptor beta chains below come from one sample, sequenced in a study of blood T cell repertoires in COVID-19. The protocol was immunoSEQ multiplex PCR, while the TCRdb copy is restricted to in-frame clones and leaves out a portion. The sample holds over 50,000 clones, about 86% seen once. Material for sequencing was peripheral blood. Receptors originate from a human donor in a cohort sampled during active COVID-19.

J is TRBJ2-3 and V is TRBV4-3; 10 bases align to TRBD2. Germline-derived CDR1 and CDR2 are LGHNA and YSLEER. J gave up 5 bases and V 3 bases, and 5 bases lay outside the gene matches. The CDR3 is 15 amino acids. The CDR3 is CASSQTSGSGDTQYF. CDR3 DNA: TGCGCCAGCAGCCAGACTAGCGGGTCCGGAGATACGCAGTATTTT.

V gene TRBV19 combines with J gene TRBJ1-2; D is possibly TRBD1 (6 bases). With 7 bases removed from V and 4 bases from J, the gap between germline ends came to 16 bases. The CDR3 is made up of 14 amino acids. Germline loops: CDR1 LNHDA, CDR2 SQIVND (reference sequence). The CDR3 here is CASTPASGAYGYTF. For the CDR3, the DNA is TGTGCCAGTACCCCGGCGTCAGGGGCCTATGGCTACACCTTC.

The chain is built from TRBV27 and TRBJ2-1; 8 positions match TRBD2. The ends lost 3 bases at V and 3 bases at J; junction bases unmatched: 1. This CDR3 has 14 residues. CDR1 is MNHEY, CDR2 SMNVEV, per germline (reference sequence). This chain's CDR3 is CASSFAGGYNEQFF. CDR3 DNA: TGTGCCAGCAGTTTTGCGGGAGGCTACAATGAGCAGTTCTTC.

This clone showed up just once. This sequence joins TRBV5-4 and TRBJ1-1; 9 bases line up with TRBD1. Unmatched junction bases numbered 7, after V lost 3 bases and J lost 7 bases. Per the germline V gene, CDR1 is SGHNT and CDR2 is YYREEE (reference sequence). This CDR3 region has 14 residues. The CDR3 nucleotides are TGTGCCAGCAGCTGGGGGAACAGGGGGCTTGAAGCTTTCTTT. This gives the protein CASSWGNRGLEAFF.

The chain is built from TRBV6-5 and TRBJ1-1, with D uncertain. Germline V lookup: CDR1 MNHEY, CDR2 SVGAGI. The CDR3 length is 13 residues. The ends were cut back, 8 bases at V and 2 bases at J, with 12 bases in the middle. Written as DNA, the CDR3 is TGTGCCAGCCAGTTTCAGACAAACACTGAAGCTTTCTTT. Protein product: CASQFQTNTEAFF.

The chain carries TRBV6-6 and TRBJ2-7; a weak D match, TRBD1 (6 bases). The V gene lost 5 bases and the J gene lost 0 bases, with 11 bases spanning the gap. Germline V gene lookup returns CDR1 MNHNY and CDR2 SVGAGI (reference sequence). This CDR3 comprises 14 residues. Here the CDR3 reads CASSRTTGSYEQYF. In DNA form, the CDR3 reads TGTGCCAGCAGTCGAACGACAGGCTCCTACGAGCAGTACTTC.

The chain employs TRBV27 and TRBJ2-2; 10 bases align to TRBD1. This CDR3 is 15 amino acids long. The germline V gene has CDR1 MNHEY and CDR2 SMNVEV (reference sequence). V trimming: 3 bases; J trimming: 4 bases; junction bases outside the gene matches: 2. Written as DNA, the CDR3 is TGTGCCAGCAGTTTCGACAGGGGGCCCACCGGGGAGCTGTTTTTT. It encodes CASSFDRGPTGELFF.

This rearrangement joins TRBV30 to TRBJ1-5; weak D call: TRBD1 (6 bases). Trimming removed 0 bases at V and 0 bases at J, with 18 bases between. The CDR3 is 18 amino acids. Germline CDR1 is GTSNPN and CDR2 is SVGIG (reference sequence). Here the CDR3 DNA reads TGTGCCTGGAGTGTACGGTTGGGTGGACAGTTTAGCAATCAGCCCCAGCATTTT. It codes for CAWSVRLGGQFSNQPQHF.

CDR3 loop: CASSFRQFGGRAVYNEQFF. In DNA, the CDR3 is TGTGCCAGCAGCTTCCGACAGTTCGGCGGGAGGGCCGTCTACAATGAGCAGTTCTTC. V is TRBV5-5 and J is TRBJ2-1; 9 bases are shared with TRBD2. This CDR3 region has 19 residues. CDR1 is SGHKS, CDR2 YYEKEE, per germline (reference sequence). The J segment lost 3 bases and the V segment lost 2 bases, leaving 15 bases of the junction unmatched.

The rearrangement links TRBV14 to TRBJ1-3; TRBD1 matches 10 bases. Germline lookup yields CDR1 SGHDN and CDR2 FVKESK. The CDR3 consists of 16 residues. Germline trimming cut 4 bases from V and 8 bases from J; bases unmatched to any gene: 11. DNA of the CDR3: TGTGCCAGCAGCCGGGGGACAGGGGTCCGGGTCGACACCATATATTTT. As protein: CASSRGTGVRVDTIYF.

This clone was counted between two and nine times. The chain carries TRBV7-8 and TRBJ2-1; 7 bases are shared with TRBD2. Trimming removed 1 base from V and 7 bases from J; junction bases left unmatched: 7. The CDR3 runs 15 residues. The germline CDR1 and CDR2 sequences are SGHVS and FQNEAQ. The CDR3 spells CASSLELLGGNEQFF. DNA of the CDR3: TGTGCCAGCAGCTTAGAATTGCTGGGAGGGAATGAGCAGTTCTTC.

This clone has more than one count but fewer than ten. The rearrangement uses TRBV6-2 or TRBV6-3 and TRBJ1-6, with D possibly being TRBD1 (5 bases). This CDR3 comprises 14 residues. Between the trimmed V and J ends, which lost 2 bases and 6 bases, there was a span of 8 bases. The V gene's germline CDR1 is MNHEY and CDR2 SVGEGT. DNA of the CDR3: TGTGCCAGCAGTTACCCGACAGCTAATTCACCCCTCCACTTT. This codes for CASSYPTANSPLHF.

The chain is built from TRBV24-1 and TRBJ2-1; tentative D call: TRBD1 (6 bases). The V end lost 6 bases, the J end lost 5 bases, and 16 bases lay between the germline ends. This CDR3 region has 15 residues. Germline V CDR1 and CDR2: KGHDR, SFDVKD. The CDR3 bases are TGTGCCACCAGTTTGGAACAGGGTACTCACAATGAGCAGTTCTTC. Translated, it gives CATSLEQGTHNEQFF.

This clone has just one count. The rearrangement links TRBV19 to TRBJ1-2, with a possible D match to TRBD1 (6 bases). CDR1 is LNHDA, CDR2 SQIVND, per germline (reference sequence). Between the trimmed V and J ends, which lost 4 bases and 2 bases, there was a span of 11 bases. The CDR3 contains 14 residues. The CDR3: CASSKSGGNYGYTF. CDR3 bases: TGTGCCAGTAGTAAGTCTGGGGGCAACTATGGCTACACCTTC.

The genes are TRBV27 and TRBJ2-5, with D maybe TRBD1 (5 bases). V was cut by 2 bases and J by 5 bases, with 9 bases left in between. The germline V gene has CDR1 MNHEY and CDR2 SMNVEV (reference sequence). The CDR3 sequence is 13 residues long. Written as DNA, the CDR3 is TGTGCCAGCAGTTTAGAAGGGGCGGAGACCCAGTACTTC. Amino acid sequence: CASSLEGAETQYF.

The gene calls are TRBV19 and TRBJ1-5; D is undetermined. Trimming took 2 bases from V and 0 from J, leaving 14 bases between them. This CDR3 is built from 17 residues. Germline V lookup: CDR1 LNHDA, CDR2 SQIVND (reference sequence). The CDR3 here is CASSIRRGSYSNQPQHF. In DNA form, the CDR3 reads TGTGCCAGTAGTATACGGCGCGGATCTTATAGCAATCAGCCCCAGCATTTT.

This CDR3 is CASSLYPPIALKETQYF. The CDR3 DNA is TGTGCCAGCAGCTTATACCCGCCTATCGCGTTAAAAGAGACCCAGTACTTC. J is TRBJ2-5 and V is TRBV7-9; unclear D gene. The CDR3 contains 17 residues. Per germline, CDR1 SEHNR and CDR2 FQNEAQ (reference sequence). V gave up 2 bases and J gave up 3 bases, with 19 bases separating them.

The chain links TRBV9 to TRBJ1-1; TRBD1 aligns across 10 bases. The germline gives CDR1 SGDLS, CDR2 YYNGEE. The V gene end was trimmed by 3 bases and the J gene end by 11 bases; junction bases not matched to a gene: 7. The CDR3 loop spans 13 amino acids. The CDR3, as DNA: TGTGCCAGCAGCGCCAGACAGGGGGCGCAGGCTTTCTTT. As protein: CASSARQGAQAFF.

This clone turned up a few times. The chain couples TRBV5-1 to TRBJ2-1; D may be TRBD1 (6 bases). CDR1 SGHRS and CDR2 YFSETQ come from the germline V gene. The CDR3 extends over 14 amino acids. The V gene lost 4 bases and the J gene lost 6 bases, with 14 bases spanning the gap. CDR3 region: CASSPTTGLNEQFF. The CDR3 region has the DNA TGCGCCAGCAGCCCCACGACAGGACTCAATGAGCAGTTCTTC.